This TCR beta chain emerged from a study of blood T cell repertoires in COVID-19. About the study: Samples representing acute and convalescent COVID-19 were sourced from the United States, Italy and Spain. Sources were T cells, B-cell-depleted T cells, or PBMCs; the material itself was cDNA or gDNA.

The Seattle patients joined while their infection was active and were tracked longitudinally afterward. In the authors' methods: Reference gene primers were amplified, and this amplification served to estimate nucleated cell counts. TCRdb's table, derived via immunoSEQ multiplex PCR, lists solely in-frame clones and lacks some. That table supplies the V and J calls and clone size; D and trimming were determined from the DNA. Altogether around 260,000 clones are present, 80% to 90% being singletons, with the ten largest covering 10%. This CDR3 comprises 13 residues. Germline-derived CDR1 and CDR2 are ENHRY and SYGVKD. V lost 6 bases to trimming and J lost 6 bases, with 14 bases between them.

The clonotype was recovered from a woman aged 70-85 years with COVID-19, enrolled during active disease. V usage is TRBV10-3 and J usage is TRBJ1-2, with D perhaps TRBD1 (6 bases). The source material was peripheral blood. CDR3 amino acids: CAISLQGVDGYTF. CDR3 bases: TGTGCCATCAGCCTACAGGGTGTCGATGGCTACACCTTC.